These 27 T cell receptor beta chains share one sample of origin, sequenced in a study of regulatory T cells in long-lasting Graves disease. The time point was: persistent/refractory GD, antithyroid drugs over 5 years with positive TRAb. The TCR library was made from RNA that had been extracted from PBMCs in TRIzol. Relying on iRepertoire HTBI primers and Arm-PCR of CDR3 regions, the team built TCR beta libraries. TCRdb re-analysed the multiplex PCR reads in MiXCR, keeping a single row per CDR3 protein. Of 300,000 to 350,000 distinct CDR3 sequences in the sample, around 19% were seen once. The sequencing used peripheral blood mononuclear cells (PBMCs), collected when the disease was refractory, from a patient treated with antithyroid drugs. Receptors originate from a female donor with Graves disease.

As regards this clonotype: A far larger clone is just one base off, so this is likely a read error. The chain recombines TRBV27 with TRBJ2-7; tentatively, D is TRBD1 (6 bases). The CDR3 contains 12 residues. CDR1 MNHEY and CDR2 SMNVEV come from the germline V gene (reference sequence). The CDR3 coding sequence is TGTGCCAGCAGTCTACAGGGCTACGGGCAGTACTTC. Its translation: CASSLQGYGQYF.

With regard to this clonotype: A much bigger clone sits one base away, suggesting this may be a read error. V usage is TRBV5-1 and J usage is TRBJ1-2; 7 bases map to TRBD1. This CDR3 is 16 amino acids long. V lost 0 bases and J lost 8; bases outside the gene matches: 13. The germline CDR1 and CDR2 sequences are SGHRS and YFSETQ. The CDR3 DNA reads as TGCGCCAGCAGCTTGGCCGTAGCCAGGGGGGATGAGGGCTACACCTTC. This codes for CASSLAVARGDEGYTF.

This clonotype was observed a few times. The chain joins TRBV28 to TRBJ2-7; the D gene could be TRBD1 or TRBD2 (5 bases each). The CDR3 has 14 residues. Trimming pared 8 bases from V and 4 bases from J, leaving 18 bases between. CDR1 MDHEN and CDR2 SYDVKM come from the germline V gene. The CDR3 loop reads CASLHGASGYEQYF. As DNA, the CDR3 is TGTGCCAGCCTACACGGGGCTAGTGGGTACGAGCAGTACTTC.

In DNA form, the CDR3 reads TGCGCCAGCAGCCAAGCGGGGACCTTAAAGAACACTGAAGCTTTCTTT. Translating gives CASSQAGTLKNTEAFF. The chain links TRBV4-1 to TRBJ1-1, with D possibly matching TRBD1 (5 bases). This CDR3 has 16 amino acids. The germline V gene has CDR1 MGHRA and CDR2 YSYEKL. V was shortened by 1 base and J by 1 base, with 13 bases between the two germline ends.

This chain connects TRBV7-9 to TRBJ2-7; D might be TRBD1 (5 bases). Germline-derived CDR1 and CDR2 are SEHNR and FQNEAQ (reference sequence). The V end lost 3 bases, the J end lost 5 bases, and 14 bases lay between the germline ends. This CDR3 has 14 residues. CDR3 region: CASSFAGANHEQYF. Here the CDR3 DNA reads TGTGCCAGCAGCTTCGCTGGGGCGAATCACGAGCAGTACTTC.

On this clonotype: Since a much larger clone is just one base distant, this may be a read error. The chain uses TRBV3-1 and TRBJ2-2; TRBD2 is a possible D gene (5 bases). Germline V gene lookup returns CDR1 LGHDT and CDR2 YNNKEL (reference sequence). CDR3 length: 14 amino acids. CDR3 DNA sequence: TGTGCCAGCAGCCCCCGAGGGAACACCGGGAAGCTGTTTTTT. Protein sequence: CASSPRGNTGKLFF. Looking up the rest from reference TRBV3-1 and TRBJ2-2 gives the full variable domain: DTAVSQTPKYLVTQMGNDKSIKCEQNLGHDTMYWYKQDSKKFLKIMFSYNNKELIINETVPNRFSPKSPDKAHLNLHINSLELGDSAVYFCASSPRGNTGKLFFGEGSRLTVL.

V is TRBV7-2 and J is TRBJ1-6; no clear D. The CDR3 covers 14 residues. Trimming cost V 4 bases and J 11 bases, with 15 bases left between them. Germline assignment: CDR1 SGHTA and CDR2 FQGNSA. The chain's CDR3 is CASSSAHGVTPLHF. The CDR3 bases are TGTGCCAGCAGCTCCGCCCACGGGGTGACACCCCTCCACTTT.

V is TRBV9 and J is TRBJ1-1; 12 bases match TRBD1. Losses at the gene ends were 0 bases for V and 0 bases for J; bases not matched to a gene: 3. Per germline, CDR1 SGDLS and CDR2 YYNGEE. The CDR3 has 17 amino acids. CDR3 residues: CASSVGDRGLVNTEAFF. CDR3 DNA sequence: TGTGCCAGCAGCGTAGGGGACAGGGGGCTTGTGAACACTGAAGCTTTCTTT.

This clonotype was found many times. The J gene is TRBJ1-2, the V gene TRBV6-1; D remains ambiguous. V was pared by 6 bases and J by 3 bases, with 14 bases between. Per germline, CDR1 MNHNS and CDR2 SASEGT. The CDR3 spans 14 residues. This CDR3 reads CASRRARSDYGYTF. The CDR3 bases are TGTGCCAGCAGGAGGGCCAGAAGCGACTATGGCTACACCTTC.

V gene TRBV6-1 combines with J gene TRBJ1-6; maybe TRBD1 (6 bases). The CDR3 has 13 amino acids. CDR1 and CDR2 (germline): MNHNS, SASEGT. The V gene lost 6 bases and the J gene lost 10 bases, with 13 bases spanning the gap. The CDR3, as DNA: TGTGCCAGCAGCCCTAGACAGGTCTCACCCCTCCACTTT. Translated: CASSPRQVSPLHF.

J is TRBJ1-3 and V is TRBV20-1, with 8 bases aligning to TRBD1. The J segment lost 2 bases and the V segment lost 2 bases, leaving 2 bases of the junction unmatched. This CDR3 spans 14 amino acids. Germline V lookup: CDR1 DFQATT, CDR2 SNEGSKA (reference sequence). The CDR3, as DNA: TGCAGTGCTAGATCGGACAGGGCTGGAAACACCATATATTTT. This codes for CSARSDRAGNTIYF.

The V call is TRBV29-1, the J call TRBJ1-4, with D perhaps TRBD1 (6 bases). V lost 4 bases to trimming and J lost 4 bases, with 10 bases between them. Germline V lookup: CDR1 SQVTM, CDR2 ANQGSEA. This CDR3 region has 13 residues. This CDR3 is CSVADRLNEKLFF. The CDR3 nucleotides read TGCAGCGTTGCCGACAGGCTTAATGAAAAACTGTTTTTT.

This clonotype has a count of ten or more. The chain couples TRBV11-2 to TRBJ2-6; TRBD1 matches 7 bases. The CDR3 is 18 amino acids. Germline V gives CDR1 SGHAT, CDR2 FQNNGV. V lost 1 base to trimming and J lost 0 bases; unmatched junction nucleotides: 6. The CDR3 loop reads CASSLGPTGRSGANVLTF. Written as DNA, the CDR3 is TGTGCCAGCAGCTTAGGGCCGACAGGGCGCTCTGGGGCCAACGTCCTGACTTTC.

The rearrangement uses TRBV5-1 and TRBJ2-1, with 10 bases matching TRBD2. Germline loops: CDR1 SGHRS, CDR2 YFSETQ. V dropped 1 base and J dropped 3; count of bases not matched to a gene: 1. The CDR3 covers 15 residues. The CDR3 is CASSLPSGSYNEQFF. CDR3 DNA: TGCGCCAGCAGCTTGCCTAGCGGGAGCTACAATGAGCAGTTCTTC.

This clonotype was detected a few times. The CDR3 coding sequence is TGTGCCAGCAGTTTAAATCAGGGACTTAACTATGGCTACACCTTC. Residues: CASSLNQGLNYGYTF. The chain has TRBV12-3 or TRBV12-4 and TRBJ1-2, with D tentatively TRBD1 (5 bases). The CDR3 has 15 amino acids. The germline V and J ends were trimmed by 2 bases and 1 base, with 11 bases remaining between them.

This clonotype was detected many times. This chain joins TRBV5-6 and TRBJ2-5; D may be TRBD1 (5 bases). Per germline, CDR1 SGHDT and CDR2 YYEEEE. The CDR3 sequence is 15 residues long. V was trimmed by 3 bases and J by 2 bases, leaving 14 bases between them. The chain's CDR3 is CASSSAKTGQETQYF. The CDR3 DNA is TGTGCCAGCAGCTCCGCTAAAACAGGACAAGAGACCCAGTACTTC.

This clonotype was seen repeatedly, ten times or more. This chain joins TRBV12-5 and TRBJ2-5; weak D call: TRBD1 (5 bases). CDR1 is LGHNT and CDR2 is FRNRAP in the germline V gene. Trimming stripped 0 bases from V and 1 base from J, with 12 bases between. This CDR3 is 16 amino acids long. The CDR3 DNA reads TGTGCTAGTGGTTTGGTAAAAGGGGTGGGCCAAGAGACCCAGTACTTC. This translates into CASGLVKGVGQETQYF.

This clonotype was observed at least ten times. This rearrangement joins TRBV3-1 to TRBJ1-5; D gene unclear. This CDR3 has 15 amino acids. Germline CDR1 and CDR2: LGHDT and YNNKEL (reference sequence). The V end was cut by 5 bases, the J end by 2 bases, with 13 bases between. The CDR3 protein is CASSEAGSGNQPQHF. The CDR3 coding sequence is TGTGCCAGCAGCGAGGCTGGATCGGGCAATCAGCCCCAGCATTTT.

This clonotype was observed many times. V gene TRBV28 combines with J gene TRBJ2-7; D may match TRBD1 or TRBD2 (6 bases each). Germline V gene sequence: CDR1 MDHEN, CDR2 SYDVKM. This CDR3 region has 17 residues. Trimming stripped 3 bases from V and 2 bases from J, with 20 bases between. CDR3 in DNA: TGTGCCAGCAGTTTGATCCCAATGGGGGGCAGAGCCTACGAGCAGTACTTC. This gives the protein CASSLIPMGGRAYEQYF.

This clonotype occurred many times. This chain connects TRBV20-1 to TRBJ2-7; D is possibly TRBD1 (6 bases). The germline V gene has CDR1 DFQATT and CDR2 SNEGSKA (reference sequence). The V end was cut by 6 bases, the J end by 2 bases, with 14 bases between. There are 13 residues in the CDR3. CDR3 in amino acids: CSAGAVRAYEQYF. DNA for the CDR3: TGCAGTGCGGGGGCGGTGCGGGCCTACGAGCAGTACTTC.

V is TRBV19 and J is TRBJ2-2, with a weak D call TRBD1 (5 bases). The germline V and J ends were trimmed by 5 bases and 6 bases, with 10 bases remaining between them. There are 13 residues in the CDR3. Germline lookup yields CDR1 LNHDA and CDR2 SQIVND (reference sequence). The CDR3 coding sequence is TGTGCCAGTAGTGATCAGGGTTCCGGGGAGCTGTTTTTT. Residues: CASSDQGSGELFF.

This clonotype came up many times. The chain joins TRBV18 to TRBJ1-1; the D is unclear. Trimming left V 0 bases short and J 3 bases short, with 14 bases between. This CDR3 spans 16 amino acids. Per the germline V gene, CDR1 is KGHSH and CDR2 is LQKENI. CDR3 in amino acids: CASSPPHTLYDTEAFF. CDR3 nucleotides: TGTGCCAGCTCACCACCTCACACCTTGTACGACACTGAAGCTTTCTTT. The full variable domain, its missing parts supplied by reference TRBV18 and TRBJ1-1, is NAGVMQNPRHLVRRRGQEARLRCSPMKGHSHVYWYRQLPEEGLKFMVYLQKENIIDESGMPKERFSAEFPKEGPSILRIQQVVRGDSAAYFCASSPPHTLYDTEAFFGQGTRLTVV.

This clonotype was observed once. The junction departs from the called germline gene at one end, perhaps through a read error. The genes are TRBV7-2 and TRBJ1-5; unclear D gene. The CDR3 length is 13 residues. Per germline, CDR1 SGHTA and CDR2 FQGNSA. CDR3 bases: TGTGCCAGCAGTTTAGGGAGGGCGGAGCCCCAGCATTTT. Its protein is CASSLGRAEPQHF.

This clonotype has only a few counts. The V gene is TRBV2, the J gene TRBJ2-1; a possible D gene is TRBD1 (7 bases). Germline-derived CDR1 and CDR2 are SNHLY and FYNNEI. The V and J ends lost 11 bases and 1 base respectively, with 12 bases between them. There are 13 residues in the CDR3. CDR3 sequence: CAYRGGSYNEQFF. In DNA, the CDR3 is TGTGCCTACAGGGGAGGATCCTACAATGAGCAGTTCTTC.

The rearrangement links TRBV29-1 to TRBJ2-1, with TRBD2 matching 8 bases. This CDR3 has 12 amino acids. The V gene end was trimmed by 7 bases and the J gene end by 6 bases; junction bases not matched to a gene: 5. The germline V gene encodes CDR1 SQVTM and CDR2 ANQGSEA. CDR3 residues: CSALSGTNEQFF. The CDR3 DNA sequence: TGCAGCGCTCTTAGCGGGACCAATGAGCAGTTCTTC.

The table lists this clonotype with many counts. The J gene is TRBJ2-5, the V gene TRBV3-1; either TRBD1 or TRBD2 may fit D (6 bases each). V lost 2 bases to trimming and J lost 5 bases, with 18 bases between them. The CDR3 contains 16 residues. CDR1 is LGHDT and CDR2 is YNNKEL in the germline V gene (reference sequence). The CDR3 protein is CASSQRRGALGETQYF. The DNA of the CDR3 is TGTGCCAGCAGCCAAAGGAGGGGGGCACTAGGGGAGACCCAGTACTTC.

J is TRBJ2-2 and V is TRBV27; TRBD2 might be the D (7 bases). Trimming took off 5 bases at V and 4 bases at J, with 17 bases between the two ends. The germline gives CDR1 MNHEY, CDR2 SMNVEV (reference sequence). The CDR3 sequence is 16 residues long. Here the CDR3 reads CASSPEGGRITGELFF. The CDR3 DNA is TGTGCCAGCAGTCCCGAGGGGGGGCGTATCACCGGGGAGCTGTTTTTT.